These T cell receptor beta chains were read from a single sample in a study of T cell repertoires in cytomegalovirus infection. TCRdb fed the reads into MiXCR, producing one record per CDR3 protein. The sample includes 250,000 to 350,000 distinct CDR3 sequences, around 25% of them seen just once. Sequencing was performed on PBMCs. The receptors were sampled from a human donor in good health (CMV status not recorded). Some clones in this sample may be carry-over from other donors' samples. Both conserved end residues are trimmed from each CDR3. A D gene is named only where the DNA matches it firmly. Part of the rows lack a size; the others show once, few, many or a class for expanded clones.

SVSTWPLQETQY TRBV20-1 . TRBJ2-5 .
ASSLGAGRSSYEQY TRBV4-1 . TRBJ2-7 .
ASRGPAANEKLF TRBV6-2/TRBV6-3 . TRBJ1-4 .
ASSLDRVRGYT TRBV7-2 many TRBJ1-2 .
ASSLIARSTEAF TRBV5-6 . TRBJ1-1 .
ASSPREANLPGEQY TRBV7-2 many TRBJ2-7 .
ASSYLEVETQY TRBV6-2/TRBV6-3 . TRBJ2-5 .
ASSTSGGHPLSTDTQY TRBV7-3 many TRBJ2-3 TRBD2
ASSFSDRVSGNTIY TRBV11-2 . TRBJ1-3 TRBD1
ASSSGTLVRYEQY TRBV5-6 once TRBJ2-7 .
AISDPTGGGSTEAF TRBV10-3 . TRBJ1-1 TRBD1
ATELAGAYNEQF TRBV15 few TRBJ2-1 TRBD2
ASSLRPAPSGSSYNEQF TRBV11-2 many TRBJ2-1 TRBD2
ASSLFSHETQY TRBV7-2 . TRBJ2-5 .
ASSPRGQVGTEAF TRBV28 many TRBJ1-1 .
ASSSLGVAVQQY TRBV7-8 . TRBJ2-3 .
ASRLTGRLNTGELF TRBV27 few TRBJ2-2 .
ASTLSGGYEQF TRBV6-6 . TRBJ2-1 TRBD1
ASTRGQSNYGYT TRBV12-3/TRBV12-4 few TRBJ1-2 TRBD1
ASSLYGNSYEQY TRBV7-2 many TRBJ2-7 .
ASSSRARTEAF TRBV27 . TRBJ1-1 .
ASSAGPYNEQF TRBV6-1 few TRBJ2-1 .
ASSPGSSGGTYEQY TRBV28 few TRBJ2-7 TRBD2
ASSLQRGQETQY TRBV27 . TRBJ2-5 .
ASAQIKLPESSGANVLT TRBV2 . TRBJ2-6 .
ASSLARKNTEAF TRBV7-2 many TRBJ1-1 .
ASSLWLGNTGELF TRBV11-2 . TRBJ2-2 .
ASNGRTGDMNTEAF TRBV7-9 few TRBJ1-1 TRBD1
ASSGGRTGDVLT TRBV12-3/TRBV12-4 . TRBJ2-6 .
ASRGGPRNYGYT TRBV28 few TRBJ1-2 .
ASSSKDYEQY TRBV7-9 few TRBJ2-7 .
VSRGQYNEKLF TRBV2 . TRBJ1-4 .
ASTQRQGGPQDEQY TRBV7-9 . TRBJ2-7 TRBD1
ASSLTGHGYT TRBV12-3/TRBV12-4 few TRBJ1-2 TRBD1
ASNMNPGLASQETQY TRBV6-2/TRBV6-3 few TRBJ2-5 TRBD2